The next 18 T cell receptor beta chains were all read from a single sample in a study of blood T cell repertoires in COVID-19. The repertoire was sequenced with immunoSEQ multiplex PCR; TCRdb's copy has only in-frame clones and lacks some. In the table there are about 170,000 clones, approximately 80% of which are singletons. Source material: PBMCs or T cells enriched from blood (not recorded which). Receptors originate from a man in his fifties who had recovered from COVID-19.

The V call is TRBV7-2, the J call TRBJ2-1; 8 nucleotides line up with TRBD2. With V trimmed by 4 bases and J by 7 bases, 6 bases remained unmatched. Germline lookup yields CDR1 SGHTA and CDR2 FQGNSA. The CDR3 has 14 amino acids. The CDR3 DNA reads TGTGCCAGCAGCTCGAGACTAGCGAGGAATGAGCAGTTCTTC. This sequence encodes CASSSRLARNEQFF.

The V and J genes are TRBV18 and TRBJ1-6, with TRBD1 matching over 7 bases. J was trimmed by 7 bases and V by 1 base; bases with no gene match: 4. The germline CDR1 and CDR2 sequences are KGHSH and LQKENI. The CDR3 contains 15 residues. The DNA of the CDR3 is TGTGCCAGCTCACCACGGGGACAGCTAAATTCACCCCTCCACTTT. As protein: CASSPRGQLNSPLHF.

This chain links TRBV28 with TRBJ2-3, with 8 positions matching TRBD1. V trimming: 0 bases; J trimming: 5 bases; junction bases outside the gene matches: 4. In germline, CDR1 is MDHEN, CDR2 SYDVKM. CDR3 length: 15 residues. CDR3 coding DNA: TGTGCCAGCAGTTTATGGGACAGGGCCGAAGATACGCAGTATTTT. Amino acid sequence: CASSLWDRAEDTQYF.

There are a few counts of this clone. The rearrangement uses TRBV27 and TRBJ1-2, with 7 bases aligning to TRBD1. J lost 7 bases, V lost 3 bases, and 14 bases had no gene match. This CDR3 region has 16 residues. The germline V gene has CDR1 MNHEY and CDR2 SMNVEV (reference sequence). The CDR3 region has the DNA TGTGCCAGCAGTTTCTACGGACAGGATCATAATGGTGGCTACACCTTC. Its translation: CASSFYGQDHNGGYTF.

The V and J genes are TRBV11-2 and TRBJ1-2; the D is unclear. The V gene's germline CDR1 is SGHAT and CDR2 FQNNGV. V lost 2 bases and J 9 bases, leaving 16 bases between the germline ends. This CDR3 has 14 amino acids. CDR3 sequence (DNA): TGTGCCAGCAGCTTAACCGATTACGGTTCGAGCTACACCTTC. This codes for CASSLTDYGSSYTF.

In DNA form, the CDR3 reads TGTGCCAGCAGAGCCGGGACAGCCACTCTTGGCTACACCTTC. Its protein is CASRAGTATLGYTF. The rearrangement links TRBV6-5 to TRBJ1-2; 7 nucleotides agree with TRBD1. V lost 6 bases and J lost 7; bases outside the gene matches: 11. Germline values: CDR1 MNHEY, CDR2 SVGAGI. The CDR3 is 14 residues long.

V is TRBV5-1 and J is TRBJ2-7; D ambiguous. CDR1 and CDR2 (germline): SGHRS, YFSETQ. V was cut by 1 base and J by 4 bases, with 9 bases left in between. CDR3 size: 13 residues. This chain's CDR3 is CASSLLPNYEQYF. For the CDR3, the DNA is TGCGCCAGCAGCTTGCTACCGAATTACGAGCAGTACTTC.

The rearrangement links TRBV11-1 to TRBJ1-1; D is unclear. The CDR3 spans 15 residues. V lost 3 bases, J lost 1 base, and 12 bases lay in between. Germline values: CDR1 SGHAT, CDR2 FQDESV (reference sequence). Here the CDR3 reads CASSFFTTGNTEAFF. CDR3 bases: TGTGCCAGCAGCTTCTTCACTACGGGGAACACTGAAGCTTTCTTT. Full variable domain (rest looked up from reference TRBV11-1 and TRBJ1-1): EAEVAQSPRYKITEKSQAVAFWCDPISGHATLYWYRQILGQGPELLVQFQDESVVDDSQLPKDRFSAERLKGVDSTLKIQPAELGDSAMYLCASSFFTTGNTEAFFGQGTRLTVV.

A single count supports this clone. The gene calls are TRBV9 and TRBJ2-3; a weak D match, TRBD2 (7 bases). In germline, CDR1 is SGDLS, CDR2 YYNGEE. V dropped 4 bases and J dropped 6 bases, with 21 bases sitting between them. The CDR3 loop spans 16 amino acids. This chain's CDR3 is CASSRGASPNGDTQYF. DNA of the CDR3: TGTGCCAGCAGCCGGGGGGCCAGCCCTAATGGGGATACGCAGTATTTT.

This clone came up once. This chain joins TRBV4-1 and TRBJ1-4; 8 bases agree with TRBD1. V trimming: 2 bases; J trimming: 8 bases; junction bases outside the gene matches: 10. The CDR3 totals 16 residues. CDR1 is MGHRA and CDR2 is YSYEKL in the germline V gene. CDR3 amino acids: CASSQRTGIVGEKLFF. CDR3 DNA: TGCGCCAGCAGCCAACGGACAGGGATTGTTGGGGAAAAACTGTTTTTT.

This clone has a handful of counts. The chain is built from TRBV29-1 and TRBJ1-2; D remains ambiguous. This CDR3 comprises 12 residues. V lost 7 bases and J 7 bases, leaving 16 bases between the germline ends. From germline, CDR1 is SQVTM and CDR2 ANQGSEA. CDR3: CSAPTAEGGYTF. CDR3 in DNA: TGCAGCGCCCCTACGGCTGAGGGTGGCTACACCTTC.

The chain couples TRBV27 to TRBJ1-1; D not resolved. Trimming cost V 1 base and J 5 bases, with 8 bases left between them. Germline V lookup: CDR1 MNHEY, CDR2 SMNVEV (reference sequence). The CDR3 is 13 amino acids. CDR3 protein: CASSLFRVTEAFF. The CDR3 DNA reads as TGTGCCAGCAGTTTATTTCGGGTGACTGAAGCTTTCTTT.

The rearrangement joins TRBV4-1 to TRBJ2-5, with 8 bases lining up with TRBD1. Trimming took 4 bases from V and 4 from J; bases not matched to a gene: 5. Germline V gene sequence: CDR1 MGHRA, CDR2 YSYEKL. The CDR3 spans 14 residues. For the CDR3, the DNA is TGCGCCAGCAGCCGGGGACAGGTTAGAGAGACCCAGTACTTC. Translated: CASSRGQVRETQYF.

This chain connects TRBV4-1 to TRBJ2-2; D perhaps matches TRBD1 (5 bases). The CDR3 length is 16 residues. Germline assignment: CDR1 MGHRA and CDR2 YSYEKL. Trimming took 0 bases from V and 5 from J, leaving 13 bases between them. Written as DNA, the CDR3 is TGCGCCAGCAGCCAAGATCCCCCAGGGCGGACCGGGGAGCTGTTTTTT. Its protein is CASSQDPPGRTGELFF.

The genes are TRBV7-3 and TRBJ2-3; 10 bases line up with TRBD1. The CDR3 is 16 residues long. With V trimmed by 3 bases and J by 2 bases, 5 bases remained unmatched. Germline V gene data show CDR1 as SGHTA and CDR2 as FQGTGA. The CDR3 DNA sequence: TGTGCCAGCAGCTTGGGACAGGGGTGGATCACAGATACGCAGTATTTT. Its protein is CASSLGQGWITDTQYF.

The V gene is TRBV19, the J gene TRBJ1-2, with 7 bases matching TRBD1. The CDR3 extends over 13 amino acids. Per germline, CDR1 LNHDA and CDR2 SQIVND (reference sequence). Germline trimming cut 6 bases from V and 5 bases from J; bases unmatched to any gene: 6. The CDR3 region has the DNA TGTGCCAGTAGCCCGGGACAGATATATGGCTACACCTTC. Its protein product is CASSPGQIYGYTF.

The chain joins TRBV2 to TRBJ1-4; unclear D gene. V lost 0 bases to trimming and J lost 4 bases, with 9 bases between them. The CDR3 is 15 amino acids. Germline CDR1 SNHLY, CDR2 FYNNEI. The CDR3 reads CASSEAGGNNEKLFF. DNA of the CDR3: TGTGCCAGCAGTGAAGCTGGAGGAAATAATGAAAAACTGTTTTTT.

This clone turned up a few times. J is TRBJ1-4 and V is TRBV2; D might be TRBD1 (5 bases). Trimming pared 2 bases from V and 5 bases from J, leaving 12 bases between. The germline V gene encodes CDR1 SNHLY and CDR2 FYNNEI. This CDR3 spans 15 amino acids. The CDR3 DNA sequence: TGTGCCAGCAGTGAAAGGAATCAGGGAAATGAAAAACTGTTTTTT. Translation gives CASSERNQGNEKLFF.